This TCR beta chain appears in the sequencing data of a study of blood T cell repertoires in COVID-19. Sequencing used immunoSEQ multiplex PCR; TCRdb keeps in-frame clones, though not all of them. The data hold hundreds of thousands of clones, with 85% observed a single time. V lost 0 bases to trimming and J lost 1 base, with 7 bases between them. The CDR3 has 14 residues. Germline lookup yields CDR1 SGDLS and CDR2 YYNGEE. This TCR was sampled from a woman in her late teens or twenties with acute or convalescent COVID-19. This chain joins TRBV9 and TRBJ1-1; TRBD1 is a possible D gene (6 bases). What was sequenced was peripheral blood. DNA for the CDR3: TGTGCCAGCAGCGTAGCGGACAGGAACACTGAAGCTTTCTTT. The encoded protein is CASSVADRNTEAFF.